Reported below is one T cell receptor beta chain. Its antigen is not identified. The data originate from a study of T cell responses to AZD1222 COVID-19 vaccine. Regarding the study as a whole: CD4 TCRs linked to vaccination spanned spike, dominating at 160-218 and 743-854. Clonal diversity was possibly underestimated; the donors were predominantly white British and more often female.

Measured with immunoSEQ multiplex PCR; TCRdb has only the in-frame clones, and not every one. This sample has 85,000 to 90,000 clones; 90% occur once, and the top ten carry 3%. V dropped 4 bases and J dropped 8; count of bases not matched to a gene: 7. CDR1 and CDR2 from the germline V gene are SEHNR and FQNEAQ (reference sequence). CDR3 size: 14 residues. Material: peripheral blood, obtained on day 0 of AZD1222 vaccination. V gene TRBV7-9 combines with J gene TRBJ1-4; 7 bases fit TRBD1. This receptor was identified in an adult in good health. Here the CDR3 DNA reads TGTGCCAGCAGCTCCTCTACAGGGGAGGAAAAACTGTTTTTT. Amino acids: CASSSSTGEEKLFF. Full variable domain (outside the CDR3, taken from reference TRBV7-9 and TRBJ1-4): DTGVSQNPRHKITKRGQNVTFRCDPISEHNRLYWYRQTLGQGPEFLTYFQNEAQLEKSRLLSDRFSAERPKGSFSTLEIQRTEQGDSAMYLCASSSSTGEEKLFFGSGTQLSVL.